This T cell receptor beta chain was profiled in a study of control samples from healthy donors and cancer patients. The CDR3 has 15 residues. Germline loops: CDR1 SEHNR, CDR2 FQNEAQ (reference sequence). Trimming took 4 bases from V and 2 from J, leaving 14 bases between them. TCRdb's copy holds only in-frame clones and misses some; the assay was immunoSEQ multiplex PCR. The sample comprises 130,000 or so clones, roughly 88% of which are singletons, and roughly 3.2% rests with the top ten. The rearrangement uses TRBV7-9 and TRBJ2-5; D is possibly TRBD1 (6 bases). This clonotype was sampled from a man between 45 and 60 years old in good health. Sequences were obtained from blood. CDR3 protein: CASSYPGQHQETQYF. The DNA of the CDR3 is TGTGCCAGCAGCTACCCGGGACAACATCAAGAGACCCAGTACTTC.